This T cell receptor (beta chain) derives from a study of T cells in Graves' hyperthyroidism and ophthalmopathy. General study points: Expanded thyroid clonotypes (above 0.001) were mostly also found in blood.

Over 18 months, lack of ophthalmopathy progression marked Graves' hyperthyroidism as stable. Comments on this clonotype: The antigen is not known. This clone may be a read error of a much larger clone one base away.

TCR beta CDR3 region amplification was performed from RNA transcripts. The HTBI primer set served for first-round RT-PCR of the TCR CDR3. Using its own MiXCR run on the multiplex PCR reads, TCRdb lists one record per CDR3 protein. Among 600,000 to 750,000 distinct CDR3 sequences listed, 17% were seen once. This receptor was taken from a man aged 45 to 65 with Graves' hyperthyroidism. The sample comprised blood.

This CDR3 reads CASSIDFTGKSQPQHF. The CDR3 DNA reads TGTGCCAGTAGTATAGATTTCACAGGGAAGAGTCAGCCCCAGCATTTT. This chain links TRBV19 with TRBJ1-5; D is perhaps TRBD1 (6 bases). Deletions cut 0 bases from V and 6 bases from J, with 15 bases between. Germline CDR1 and CDR2: LNHDA and SQIVND (reference sequence). This CDR3 has 16 amino acids.